The rows below give T cell receptor beta chains drawn from one sample of a study of cytomegalovirus exposure and HLA in healthy donors. TCRdb's table, derived via immunoSEQ multiplex PCR, lists solely in-frame clones and lacks some. The sample yields roughly 180,000 clones, around 76% seen once. Source material: PBMCs. These receptors were taken from a middle-aged man in good health and CMV-seronegative. The CDR3 runs from the conserved cysteine through the conserved F or W. Each record gives: V gene, D gene, J gene, clone size, CDR3 protein, CDR3 DNA. The D gene is left open where the match is weak. Clone size is not always given. Where it is, it says once, few, many or a class for expanded clones.

v_gene: TRBV5-1
d_gene: -
j_gene: TRBJ2-3
abundance: -
CDR3aa: CASSHRDNTDTQYF
CDR3nt: TGCGCCAGCAGCCACCGGGACAACACAGATACGCAGTATTTT

v_gene: TRBV5-1
d_gene: TRBD1
j_gene: TRBJ1-4
abundance: -
CDR3aa: CASSLPQGANEKLFF
CDR3nt: TGCGCCAGCAGCTTGCCCCAGGGGGCTAATGAAAAACTGTTTTTT

v_gene: TRBV6-1
d_gene: -
j_gene: TRBJ2-7
abundance: -
CDR3aa: CASSEEVGNIATYEQYF
CDR3nt: TGTGCCAGCAGTGAGGAAGTCGGGAATATTGCTACCTACGAGCAGTACTTC

v_gene: TRBV28
d_gene: -
j_gene: TRBJ1-2
abundance: -
CDR3aa: CASSFDRNYGYTF
CDR3nt: TGTGCCAGCAGTTTCGACAGGAACTATGGCTACACCTTC

v_gene: TRBV29-1
d_gene: TRBD2
j_gene: TRBJ2-1
abundance: -
CDR3aa: CSADSGRGSEQFF
CDR3nt: TGCAGCGCTGATAGCGGGAGGGGGAGTGAGCAGTTCTTC

v_gene: TRBV19
d_gene: TRBD1
j_gene: TRBJ1-4
abundance: -
CDR3aa: CASRPGTATNEKLFF
CDR3nt: TGTGCCAGTAGACCCGGGACAGCAACTAATGAAAAACTGTTTTTT

v_gene: TRBV4-3
d_gene: -
j_gene: TRBJ2-2
abundance: -
CDR3aa: CASSIRRLAGGELFF
CDR3nt: TGCGCCAGCAGTATCCGTCGGTTAGCCGGCGGGGAGCTGTTTTTT

v_gene: TRBV5-1
d_gene: TRBD1
j_gene: TRBJ1-2
abundance: -
CDR3aa: CASSTHRGSDGYTF
CDR3nt: TGCGCCAGCAGCACCCACAGGGGGAGTGATGGCTACACCTTC

v_gene: TRBV19
d_gene: -
j_gene: TRBJ1-5
abundance: -
CDR3aa: CASSILAGNQPQHF
CDR3nt: TGTGCCAGTAGTATCCTGGCAGGCAATCAGCCCCAGCATTTT

v_gene: TRBV4-2
d_gene: -
j_gene: TRBJ1-1
abundance: -
CDR3aa: CASSQDWATEAFF
CDR3nt: TGTGCCAGCAGCCAAGATTGGGCCACTGAAGCTTTCTTT

v_gene: TRBV6-5
d_gene: TRBD1
j_gene: TRBJ2-7
abundance: -
CDR3aa: CASRTGGTAYEQYF
CDR3nt: TGTGCCAGCAGGACAGGGGGAACAGCCTACGAGCAGTACTTC

v_gene: TRBV18
d_gene: TRBD1
j_gene: TRBJ2-3
abundance: few
CDR3aa: CASSHRQGSTDTQYF
CDR3nt: TGTGCCAGCTCACACAGACAGGGGAGCACAGATACGCAGTATTTT

v_gene: TRBV28
d_gene: TRBD2
j_gene: TRBJ2-3
abundance: -
CDR3aa: CASPPQPHITSGRTDTQYF
CDR3nt: TGTGCCAGCCCCCCCCAGCCCCACATTACTAGCGGTCGCACAGATACGCAGTATTTT

v_gene: TRBV29-1
d_gene: -
j_gene: TRBJ2-1
abundance: once
CDR3aa: CSAKTGSEQFF
CDR3nt: TGCAGCGCCAAGACAGGATCTGAGCAGTTCTTC

v_gene: TRBV28
d_gene: TRBD1
j_gene: TRBJ1-4
abundance: -
CDR3aa: CASSFFQLGGQGDEKLFF
CDR3nt: TGTGCCAGCAGTTTTTTTCAACTGGGAGGACAGGGAGATGAAAAACTGTTTTTT

v_gene: TRBV11-2
d_gene: TRBD2
j_gene: TRBJ2-7
abundance: -
CDR3aa: CASSLDRPTYSGRPYEQYF
CDR3nt: TGTGCCAGCAGCTTAGATCGCCCCACCTACAGCGGGAGACCCTACGAGCAGTACTTC

v_gene: TRBV5-1
d_gene: TRBD1
j_gene: TRBJ2-7
abundance: -
CDR3aa: CASSLAVTPPGGFYSYEQYF
CDR3nt: TGCGCCAGCAGCTTGGCTGTGACCCCACCAGGGGGCTTCTACTCCTACGAGCAGTACTTC

v_gene: TRBV18
d_gene: -
j_gene: TRBJ2-5
abundance: -
CDR3aa: CASSRTFQETQYF
CDR3nt: TGTGCCAGCTCGCGGACATTCCAAGAGACCCAGTACTTC

v_gene: TRBV10-3
d_gene: -
j_gene: TRBJ2-7
abundance: -
CDR3aa: CAIATDRQALWSYEQYF
CDR3nt: TGTGCCATTGCGACGGATAGACAGGCCCTCTGGTCCTACGAGCAGTACTTC

v_gene: TRBV6-6
d_gene: TRBD1
j_gene: TRBJ2-1
abundance: -
CDR3aa: CASTPRDRGYNEQFF
CDR3nt: TGTGCCAGCACCCCACGGGACAGGGGTTACAATGAGCAGTTCTTC

v_gene: TRBV29-1
d_gene: -
j_gene: TRBJ2-5
abundance: -
CDR3aa: CSVGSAEETQYF
CDR3nt: TGCAGCGTTGGGTCAGCGGAAGAGACCCAGTACTTC

v_gene: TRBV19
d_gene: -
j_gene: TRBJ2-2
abundance: few
CDR3aa: CASSLAGNTGELFF
CDR3nt: TGTGCCAGTAGTCTGGCAGGAAACACCGGGGAGCTGTTTTTT

v_gene: TRBV5-1
d_gene: TRBD2
j_gene: TRBJ2-3
abundance: -
CDR3aa: CASKLLAGAADTQYF
CDR3nt: TGCGCCAGCAAGCTCCTAGCGGGAGCGGCAGATACGCAGTATTTT

v_gene: TRBV7-2
d_gene: TRBD2
j_gene: TRBJ2-7
abundance: -
CDR3aa: CASSSRAGGSYEQYF
CDR3nt: TGTGCCAGCAGCTCCCGAGCGGGAGGGAGCTACGAGCAGTACTTC

v_gene: TRBV30
d_gene: TRBD2
j_gene: TRBJ2-5
abundance: -
CDR3aa: CAWSKLPGLAGGRYQETQYF
CDR3nt: TGTGCCTGGAGTAAATTGCCGGGACTAGCGGGGGGCCGGTACCAAGAGACCCAGTACTTC

v_gene: TRBV30
d_gene: TRBD2
j_gene: TRBJ2-1
abundance: -
CDR3aa: CAWVGRSGEQFF
CDR3nt: TGTGCCTGGGTCGGCCGTAGCGGGGAGCAGTTCTTC

v_gene: TRBV2
d_gene: -
j_gene: TRBJ2-7
abundance: -
CDR3aa: CASSPRDEAYEQYF
CDR3nt: TGTGCCAGCAGTCCCCGGGATGAAGCCTACGAGCAGTACTTC

v_gene: TRBV5-1
d_gene: TRBD2
j_gene: TRBJ2-3
abundance: -
CDR3aa: CASSLTAGGSTDTQYF
CDR3nt: TGCGCCAGCAGCTTGACGGCGGGGGGTTCCACAGATACGCAGTATTTT

v_gene: TRBV9
d_gene: -
j_gene: TRBJ2-1
abundance: -
CDR3aa: CASSVGRSAYNEQFF
CDR3nt: TGTGCCAGCAGCGTAGGTCGGTCTGCCTACAATGAGCAGTTCTTC

v_gene: TRBV28
d_gene: -
j_gene: TRBJ2-7
abundance: -
CDR3aa: CASSPTRAHSYEQYF
CDR3nt: TGTGCCAGCAGCCCAACTAGGGCCCACTCCTACGAGCAGTACTTC

v_gene: TRBV18
d_gene: TRBD1
j_gene: TRBJ1-5
abundance: once
CDR3aa: CASSRTGWNQPQHF
CDR3nt: TGTGCCAGCTCGCGGACAGGGTGGAACCAGCCCCAGCATTTT

v_gene: TRBV28
d_gene: TRBD1
j_gene: TRBJ2-3
abundance: once
CDR3aa: CASSPGTGNTDTQYF
CDR3nt: TGTGCCAGCAGTCCCGGGACAGGCAACACAGATACGCAGTATTTT

v_gene: TRBV5-8
d_gene: TRBD2
j_gene: TRBJ2-2
abundance: few
CDR3aa: CASIMGTSARSNTGELFF
CDR3nt: TGTGCCAGCATCATGGGAACTAGCGCACGATCGAACACCGGGGAGCTGTTTTTT

v_gene: TRBV19
d_gene: TRBD1
j_gene: TRBJ1-2
abundance: -
CDR3aa: CASSMTGLVYGYTF
CDR3nt: TGTGCCAGTAGTATGACAGGGCTCGTCTATGGCTACACCTTC

v_gene: TRBV7-2
d_gene: TRBD1
j_gene: TRBJ2-7
abundance: -
CDR3aa: CASSMGQGYEQYF
CDR3nt: TGTGCCAGCAGCATGGGACAGGGCTACGAGCAGTACTTC

v_gene: TRBV7-9
d_gene: -
j_gene: TRBJ1-2
abundance: once
CDR3aa: CASSWTGGNYGYTF
CDR3nt: TGTGCCAGCAGCTGGACCGGGGGGAACTATGGCTACACCTTC